This T cell receptor (beta chain) was profiled in a study of blood T cell repertoires in COVID-19. The wider study: There were acute and convalescent COVID-19 samples, and they came from the United States, Italy and Spain. T cells, B-cell-depleted T cells, or PBMCs provided the cDNA or gDNA that served as material.

V lost 6 bases and J lost 0, with 10 bases in between. The CDR3 loop spans 14 amino acids. Germline CDR1 SGHDN, CDR2 FVKESK. The authors' processing: Nucleated cell counts were estimated from reference gene primer amplification. Clones were sequenced by immunoSEQ multiplex PCR, and TCRdb holds only the in-frame ones, with some missing. D and trimming were read from the DNA, whereas the V and J calls and clone size are those reported in that table. This table holds around 60,000 clones, around 84% found once. The rearrangement links TRBV14 to TRBJ2-3; D might be TRBD2 (6 bases). This clonotype originated in a woman aged 55-70 years with acute or convalescent COVID-19. Material: peripheral blood. The CDR3 protein is CASSRRGSTDTQYF. The CDR3 DNA follows: TGTGCCAGCAGTAGGAGGGGAAGCACAGATACGCAGTATTTT.